The clone carrying this T cell receptor (beta chain) has a handful of counts. The data derive from a study of identical twins. V was trimmed by 1 base and J by 5 bases, leaving 16 bases between them. This CDR3 region has 15 residues. The germline V gene has CDR1 SGHRS and CDR2 YFSETQ. Template switching added a universal primer site; cDNA carried unique molecular identifiers. TCRdb passed the 5' RACE reads through MiXCR, listing each CDR3 protein once. The sample has about 460,000 distinct CDR3 sequences, 14% seen once. The sample also formed part of further work on yellow fever vaccine responses in identical twins.

The sample was CD4+ T cells sorted from blood. The V and J genes are TRBV5-1 and TRBJ2-7; D perhaps matches TRBD2 (5 bases). The clonotype originates from a young woman in good health. The CDR3 sequence: CASSLHAVGENEQYF. The CDR3 DNA reads as TGCGCCAGCAGCTTGCACGCCGTCGGGGAGAACGAGCAGTACTTC.